Below are 8 T cell receptor beta chains sequenced from a single sample in a study of spatial heterogeneity in lung cancer. A single record per CDR3 protein comes from TCRdb applying MiXCR to the 5' RACE reads. The repertoire holds 40,000 to 45,000 distinct CDR3 sequences, with approximately 15% as singletons. Time point here: sample taken at primary tumor resection. This material consisted of PBMCs, taken at surgery. All receptors derive from a male donor with early-stage non-small cell lung cancer.

The chain joins TRBV5-4 to TRBJ2-5; D is unresolved. This CDR3 region has 13 residues. Germline V gene sequence: CDR1 SGHNT, CDR2 YYREEE (reference sequence). V shed 4 bases and J shed 1 base, with 8 bases lying between them. The CDR3 sequence: CASSQKGQETQYF. For the CDR3, the DNA is TGTGCCAGCAGCCAAAAGGGCCAAGAGACCCAGTACTTC.

This clonotype was seen a handful of times. V is TRBV20-1 and J is TRBJ1-6, with a possible D match to TRBD1 (5 bases). V shed 7 bases and J shed 0 bases, with 10 bases lying between them. Germline values: CDR1 DFQATT, CDR2 SNEGSKA (reference sequence). CDR3 length equals 14 residues. CDR3 sequence: CSVPDTSYNSPLHF. In DNA, the CDR3 is TGCAGTGTTCCGGACACCTCCTATAATTCACCCCTCCACTTT.

This clonotype occurred a few times. This rearrangement joins TRBV2 to TRBJ1-2; possibly TRBD1 for D (5 bases). The CDR3 is 14 residues long. Per germline, CDR1 SNHLY and CDR2 FYNNEI. V lost 5 bases, J lost 3 bases, and 13 bases lay in between. The CDR3 DNA follows: TGTGCCAGCAGTCCAACCGGGGGTGACTATGGCTACACCTTC. It translates to CASSPTGGDYGYTF.

This clonotype was observed a few times. This chain uses TRBV21-1 with TRBJ2-4; TRBD1 is the table's D call, not checked against the DNA. TRBV21-1 is a documented pseudogene. This CDR3 region has 16 residues. CDR3: CASSKETGAAKNIQYF. The CDR3 DNA sequence: TGTGCCAGCAGCAAAGAGACGGGGGCGGCCAAAAACATTCAGTACTTC.

This clonotype was recorded a few times. V and J are TRBV18 and TRBJ2-7; TRBD1 matches 10 bases. With 6 bases clipped from V and 6 bases from J, the junction kept 8 bases outside the gene matches. Germline V gives CDR1 KGHSH, CDR2 LQKENI. The CDR3 spans 14 residues. DNA of the CDR3: TGTGCCAGCTCCCCGGACAGGGGGAGTCCCGAGCAGTACTTC. It translates to CASSPDRGSPEQYF.

J is TRBJ2-1 and V is TRBV20-1, with TRBD2 matching 8 bases. CDR1 and CDR2 from the germline V gene are DFQATT and SNEGSKA (reference sequence). This CDR3 is built from 15 residues. J gave up 0 bases and V 3 bases, and 4 bases lay outside the gene matches. DNA of the CDR3: TGCAGTGCTAGGTTGAGCGGGAGCTCCTACAATGAGCAGTTCTTC. It specifies CSARLSGSSYNEQFF.

This chain links TRBV7-9 with TRBJ2-1; tentative D call: TRBD1 (5 bases). The CDR3 extends over 14 amino acids. The V gene lost 6 bases and the J gene lost 0 bases, with 9 bases spanning the gap. Germline values: CDR1 SEHNR, CDR2 FQNEAQ (reference sequence). CDR3 nucleotide sequence: TGTGCCAGCAGTTTCGACAGCTCCTACAATGAGCAGTTCTTC. Translated: CASSFDSSYNEQFF.

This clonotype was counted only a few times. CDR3 coding DNA: TGCGCCAGCAGCAGAAGAGACAGGGAAAGTTGGACTGAAGCTTTCTTT. It is translated as CASSRRDRESWTEAFF. V and J are TRBV5-1 and TRBJ1-1; 7 positions agree with TRBD1. This CDR3 comprises 16 residues. Trimming cost V 4 bases and J 5 bases; bases outside gene matches: 14. Germline V lookup: CDR1 SGHRS, CDR2 YFSETQ.